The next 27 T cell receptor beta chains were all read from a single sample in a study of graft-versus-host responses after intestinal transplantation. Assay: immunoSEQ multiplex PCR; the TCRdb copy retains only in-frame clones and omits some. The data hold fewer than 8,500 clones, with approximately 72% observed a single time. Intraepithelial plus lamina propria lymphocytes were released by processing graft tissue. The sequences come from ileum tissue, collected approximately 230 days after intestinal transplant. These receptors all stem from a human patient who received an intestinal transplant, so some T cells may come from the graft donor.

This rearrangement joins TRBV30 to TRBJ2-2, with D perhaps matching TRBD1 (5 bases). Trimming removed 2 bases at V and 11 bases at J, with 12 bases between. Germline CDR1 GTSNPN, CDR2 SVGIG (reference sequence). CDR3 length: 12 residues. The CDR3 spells CAWSSGPGELFF. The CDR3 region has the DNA TGTGCCTGGAGTTCAGGGCCAGGCGAGCTGTTTTTT.

In DNA form, the CDR3 reads TGTGCCAGCAGTGAATGGACAGGGCCTAATGAAAAACTGTTTTTT. It encodes CASSEWTGPNEKLFF. This chain links TRBV25-1 with TRBJ1-4; 8 positions match TRBD1. The CDR3 has 15 amino acids. After removal of 1 base from V and 3 bases from J, the junction contained 1 base not matched to a gene. Germline V lookup: CDR1 MGHDK, CDR2 SYGVNS.

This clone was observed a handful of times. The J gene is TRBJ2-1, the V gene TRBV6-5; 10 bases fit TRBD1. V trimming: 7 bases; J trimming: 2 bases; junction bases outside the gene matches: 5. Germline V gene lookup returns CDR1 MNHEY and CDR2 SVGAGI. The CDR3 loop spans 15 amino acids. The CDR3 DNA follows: TGTGCCAGCACCCTTGACAGGGGGCCCTACAATGAGCAGTTCTTC. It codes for CASTLDRGPYNEQFF.

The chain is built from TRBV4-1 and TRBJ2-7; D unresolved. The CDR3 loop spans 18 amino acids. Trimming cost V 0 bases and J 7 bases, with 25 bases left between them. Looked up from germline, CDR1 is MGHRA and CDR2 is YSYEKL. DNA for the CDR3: TGCGCCAGCAGCCAAGATCCCCCCGGTTCACTGTCCTGGTGGGAGCAGTACTTC. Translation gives CASSQDPPGSLSWWEQYF.

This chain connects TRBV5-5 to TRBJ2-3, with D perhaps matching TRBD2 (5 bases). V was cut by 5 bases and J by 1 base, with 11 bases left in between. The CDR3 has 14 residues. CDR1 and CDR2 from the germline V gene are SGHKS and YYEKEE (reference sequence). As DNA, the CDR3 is TGTGCCAGCAGGTGGGAGTACGGCACAGATACGCAGTATTTT. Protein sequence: CASRWEYGTDTQYF. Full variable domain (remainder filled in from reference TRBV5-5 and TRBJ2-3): DAGVTQSPTHLIKTRGQQVTLRCSPISGHKSVSWYQQVLGQGPQFIFQYYEKEERGRGNFPDRFSARQFPNYSSELNVNALLLGDSALYLCASRWEYGTDTQYFGPGTRLTVL.

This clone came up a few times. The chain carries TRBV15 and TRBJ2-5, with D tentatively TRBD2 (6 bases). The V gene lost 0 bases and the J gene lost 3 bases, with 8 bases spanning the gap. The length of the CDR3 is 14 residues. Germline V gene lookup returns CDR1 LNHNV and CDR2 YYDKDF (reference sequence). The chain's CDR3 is CATSRDSGEETQYF. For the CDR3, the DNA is TGTGCCACCAGCAGAGATAGCGGTGAAGAGACCCAGTACTTC.

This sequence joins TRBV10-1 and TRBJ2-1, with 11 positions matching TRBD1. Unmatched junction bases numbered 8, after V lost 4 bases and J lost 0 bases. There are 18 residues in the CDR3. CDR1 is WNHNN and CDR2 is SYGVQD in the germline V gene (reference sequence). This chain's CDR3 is CASSASPGTGGSYNEQFF. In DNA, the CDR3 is TGCGCCAGCAGTGCTTCTCCCGGGACAGGGGGCTCCTACAATGAGCAGTTCTTC.

CDR3 sequence (DNA): TGTGCCAGCTCACCAAGTTTTGGGACAGACGATAATGAAAAACTGTTTTTT. Its protein is CASSPSFGTDDNEKLFF. The rearrangement joins TRBV18 to TRBJ1-4, with 7 positions matching TRBD1. This CDR3 has 17 residues. Losses at the gene ends were 2 bases for V and 4 bases for J; bases not matched to a gene: 10. Germline-derived CDR1 and CDR2 are KGHSH and LQKENI.

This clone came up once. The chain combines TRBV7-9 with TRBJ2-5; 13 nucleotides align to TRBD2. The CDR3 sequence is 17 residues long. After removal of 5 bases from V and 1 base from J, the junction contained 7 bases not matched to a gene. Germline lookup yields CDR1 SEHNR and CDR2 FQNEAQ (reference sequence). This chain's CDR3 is CASSRKTSGGTQETQYF. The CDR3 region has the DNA TGTGCCAGCAGCCGCAAGACTAGCGGGGGGACCCAAGAGACCCAGTACTTC.

The CDR3 coding sequence is TGTGCCAGCAGTTGGGGGAAAGGGGGCGGCTACGAGCAGTACTTC. The encoded protein is CASSWGKGGGYEQYF. The chain has TRBV27 and TRBJ2-7, with 7 nucleotides matching TRBD1. CDR3 length: 15 amino acids. Germline CDR1 MNHEY, CDR2 SMNVEV (reference sequence). The V and J ends lost 4 bases and 3 bases, in that order; junction bases with no gene match: 9.

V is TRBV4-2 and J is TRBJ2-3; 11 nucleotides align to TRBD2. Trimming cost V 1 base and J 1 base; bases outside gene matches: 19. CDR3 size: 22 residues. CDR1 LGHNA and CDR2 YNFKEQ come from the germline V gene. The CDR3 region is CASSQARPLAGGPIRRTDTQYF. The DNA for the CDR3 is TGTGCCAGCAGCCAAGCCCGTCCTTTAGCGGGAGGGCCTATAAGACGCACAGATACGCAGTATTTT.

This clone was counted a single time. This CDR3 is CASRQTGTVEQFF. The CDR3, as DNA: TGTGCCAGCAGGCAGACAGGGACAGTTGAGCAGTTCTTC. The genes are TRBV6-6 and TRBJ2-1; TRBD1 matches 7 bases. The ends lost 6 bases at V and 9 bases at J; junction bases unmatched: 8. CDR1 MNHNY and CDR2 SVGAGI come from the germline V gene (reference sequence). This CDR3 has 13 amino acids.

The CDR3 here is CASSATDTDTQYF. The DNA for the CDR3 is TGTGCCAGCAGCGCTACAGATACAGATACGCAGTATTTT. V gene TRBV9 combines with J gene TRBJ2-3; D gene ambiguous. CDR1 SGDLS and CDR2 YYNGEE come from the germline V gene. Trimming stripped 3 bases from V and 3 bases from J, with 8 bases between. The CDR3 spans 13 residues.

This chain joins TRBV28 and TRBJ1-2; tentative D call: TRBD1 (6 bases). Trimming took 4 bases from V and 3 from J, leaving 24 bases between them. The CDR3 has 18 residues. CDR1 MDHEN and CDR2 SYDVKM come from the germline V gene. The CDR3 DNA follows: TGTGCCAGCAGTTGGAGCACTCTCCGGGACATACGGGACTATGGCTACACCTTC. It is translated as CASSWSTLRDIRDYGYTF.

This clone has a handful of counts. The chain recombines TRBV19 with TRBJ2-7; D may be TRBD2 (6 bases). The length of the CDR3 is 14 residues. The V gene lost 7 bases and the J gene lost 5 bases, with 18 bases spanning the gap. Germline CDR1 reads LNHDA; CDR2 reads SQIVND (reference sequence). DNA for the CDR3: TGTGCCAGTAACCCGAGGAGGGGCTCTCACGAGCAGTACTTC. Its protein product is CASNPRRGSHEQYF.

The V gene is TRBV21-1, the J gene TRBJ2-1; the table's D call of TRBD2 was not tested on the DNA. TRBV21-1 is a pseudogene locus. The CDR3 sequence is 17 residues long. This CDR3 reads CASSNGRAGGGPNEQFF. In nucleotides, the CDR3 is TGTGCCAGCAGCAATGGTAGGGCGGGAGGAGGGCCCAATGAGCAGTTCTTC.

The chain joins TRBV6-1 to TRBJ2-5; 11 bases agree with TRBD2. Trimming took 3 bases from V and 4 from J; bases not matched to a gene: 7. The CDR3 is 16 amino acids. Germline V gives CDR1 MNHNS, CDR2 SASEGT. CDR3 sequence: CASSDELAGVGETQYF. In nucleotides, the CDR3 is TGTGCCAGCAGTGACGAACTAGCGGGAGTTGGAGAGACCCAGTACTTC.

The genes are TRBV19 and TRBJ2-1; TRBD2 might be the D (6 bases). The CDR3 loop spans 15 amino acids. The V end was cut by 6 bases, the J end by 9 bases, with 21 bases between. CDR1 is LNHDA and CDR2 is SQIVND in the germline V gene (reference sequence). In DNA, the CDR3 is TGTGCCAGTAGGGGGACCGGCGGGGTCCCCGGTGAGCAGTTCTTC. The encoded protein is CASRGTGGVPGEQFF.

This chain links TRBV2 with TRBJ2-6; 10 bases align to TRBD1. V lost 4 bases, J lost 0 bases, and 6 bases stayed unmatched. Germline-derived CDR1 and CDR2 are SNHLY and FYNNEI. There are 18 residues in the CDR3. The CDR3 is CASSADRGTRSGANVLTF. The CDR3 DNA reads TGTGCCAGCAGTGCGGACAGGGGGACCCGCTCTGGGGCCAACGTCCTGACTTTC.

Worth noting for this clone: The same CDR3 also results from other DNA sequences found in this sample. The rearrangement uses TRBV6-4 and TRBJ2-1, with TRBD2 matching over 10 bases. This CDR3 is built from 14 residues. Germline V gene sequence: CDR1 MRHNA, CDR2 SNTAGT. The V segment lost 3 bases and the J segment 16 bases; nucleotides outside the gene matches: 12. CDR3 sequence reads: CASSEGQAGGPSFF. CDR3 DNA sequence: TGTGCCAGCAGTGAAGGCCAAGCGGGAGGGCCCTCCTTCTTC.

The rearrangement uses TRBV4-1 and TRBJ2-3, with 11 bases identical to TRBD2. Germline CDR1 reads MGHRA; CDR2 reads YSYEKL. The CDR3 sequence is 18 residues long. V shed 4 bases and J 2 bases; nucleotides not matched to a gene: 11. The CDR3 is CASSPSGGPQENTDTQYF. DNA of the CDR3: TGCGCCAGCAGCCCTAGCGGGGGGCCCCAGGAAAACACAGATACGCAGTATTTT.

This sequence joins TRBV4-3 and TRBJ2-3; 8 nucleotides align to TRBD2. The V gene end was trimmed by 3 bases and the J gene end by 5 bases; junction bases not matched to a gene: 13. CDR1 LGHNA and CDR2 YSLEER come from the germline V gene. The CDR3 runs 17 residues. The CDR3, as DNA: TGCGCCAGCAGCCAGGGAAGGACATCGGGAGGGGTAGATACGCAGTATTTT. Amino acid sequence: CASSQGRTSGGVDTQYF.

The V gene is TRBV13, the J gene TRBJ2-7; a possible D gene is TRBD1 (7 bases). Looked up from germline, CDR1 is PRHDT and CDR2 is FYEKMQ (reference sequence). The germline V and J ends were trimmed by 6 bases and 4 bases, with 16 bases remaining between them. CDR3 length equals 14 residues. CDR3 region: CASRRQGGGYEQYF. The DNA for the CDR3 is TGTGCCAGCAGGCGACAGGGAGGAGGGTACGAGCAGTACTTC.

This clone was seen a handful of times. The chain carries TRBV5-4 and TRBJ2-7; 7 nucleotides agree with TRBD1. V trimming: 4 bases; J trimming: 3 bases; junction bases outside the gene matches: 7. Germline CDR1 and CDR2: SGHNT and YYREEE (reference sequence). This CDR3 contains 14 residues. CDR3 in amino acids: CASSRAGTVYEQYF. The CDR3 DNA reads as TGTGCCAGCAGCCGGGCCGGGACAGTCTACGAGCAGTACTTC.

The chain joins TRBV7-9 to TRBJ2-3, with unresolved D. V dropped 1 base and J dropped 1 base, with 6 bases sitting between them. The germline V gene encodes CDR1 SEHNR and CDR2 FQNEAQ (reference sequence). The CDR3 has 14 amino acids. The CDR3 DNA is TGTGCCAGCAGCTTAGTCCAGGGCACAGATACGCAGTATTTT. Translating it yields CASSLVQGTDTQYF.

CDR3 sequence reads: CASSRTGKTEAFF. CDR3 bases: TGTGCCAGCAGCCGAACAGGAAAAACTGAAGCTTTCTTT. V gene TRBV7-9 combines with J gene TRBJ1-1; TRBD1 might be the D (5 bases). The CDR3 sequence is 13 residues long. The germline CDR1 and CDR2 sequences are SEHNR and FQNEAQ (reference sequence). The V gene lost 5 bases and the J gene lost 5 bases, with 12 bases spanning the gap.

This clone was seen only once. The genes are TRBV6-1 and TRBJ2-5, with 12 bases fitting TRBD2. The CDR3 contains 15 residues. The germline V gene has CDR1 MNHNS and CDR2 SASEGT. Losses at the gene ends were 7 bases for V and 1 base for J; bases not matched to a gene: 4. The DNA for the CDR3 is TGTGCCAGCACCTCTAGCGGGGGGGGCCAAGAGACCCAGTACTTC. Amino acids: CASTSSGGGQETQYF.